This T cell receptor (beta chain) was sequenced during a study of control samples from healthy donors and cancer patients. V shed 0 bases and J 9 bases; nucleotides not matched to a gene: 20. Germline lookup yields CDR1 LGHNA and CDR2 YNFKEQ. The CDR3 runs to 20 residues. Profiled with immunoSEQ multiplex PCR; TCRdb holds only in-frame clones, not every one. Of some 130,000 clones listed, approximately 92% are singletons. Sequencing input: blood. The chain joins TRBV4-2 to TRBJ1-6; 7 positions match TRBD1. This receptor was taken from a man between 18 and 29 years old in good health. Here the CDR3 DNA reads TGTGCCAGCAGCCAAGATTTAGTGGGGGCTAGGGGGCGCGGGGGTTCACCCCTCCACTTT. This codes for CASSQDLVGARGRGGSPLHF.